The following is a T cell receptor (beta chain) sequence with its context. Its antigen is not identified. The RNA, about 0.45 to 1 ug, was put through reverse transcription using random hexamers. TCRdb called the immunoSEQ multiplex PCR reads again in MiXCR, with one record for every CDR3 protein. The sample holds 350,000 to 550,000 distinct CDR3 sequences, approximately 89% seen once. V was pared by 0 bases and J by 5 bases, with 7 bases between. Germline lookup yields CDR1 LNHDA and CDR2 SQIVND (reference sequence). CDR3 length: 13 residues. Sequencing targeted TCR beta in T cells from blood (CD8+ and CD4+). The CD8+ and CD4+ T cells were isolated magnetically using a negative isolation approach, whereas the TEMRA cells were enriched by FACS. This sample was taken from a study of CD8 T cells in Susac syndrome. Study results and limitations: The study acknowledged a relatively small number of individuals in its TCR sequencing and HLA analysis.

This rearrangement joins TRBV19 to TRBJ1-1, with D uncertain. This clonotype was obtained from a human donor with multiple sclerosis. Sequenced: CD8+ T cells from PBMCs. The CDR3 sequence is CASSIDLTTEAFF. The CDR3 nucleotides are TGTGCCAGTAGTATAGATTTAACGACTGAAGCTTTCTTT. The whole variable domain, remainder taken from reference TRBV19 and TRBJ1-1, is DGGITQSPKYLFRKEGQNVTLSCEQNLNHDAMYWYRQDPGQGLRLIYYSQIVNDFQKGDIAEGYSVSREKKESFPLTVTSAQKNPTAFYLCASSIDLTTEAFFGQGTRLTVV.